This TCR beta chain was profiled in a study of blood T cell repertoires in COVID-19 (dated by TCRdb to 2019 to 2021). About the full investigation: Samples covering the acute and convalescent phases of COVID-19 were provided by collaborators in the United States, Italy and Spain. The prospective study material was composed of cDNA or gDNA derived from T cells, B-cell-depleted T cells, or PBMCs. Subjects who had been exposed to COVID-19, were actively infected with it, or had recovered from it provided the deeply sampled blood TCRbeta repertoires that made up the dataset. The repertoires were released in a freely available public database meant as a resource for research on the immune response to SARS-CoV-2. Samples came from the ongoing ImmuneRACE study (first 160 participants) plus 1,254 subjects from 6 global collaborators. Nearly every sample came with metadata listing a de-identified subject ID, COVID-19 status, age in years and sex. HLA class I and class II types, where available, came from metadata supplied by the sample provider rather than from assay-based typing. The study at large found these results: Clinical and demographic metadata were provided uncurated, with the amount varying by source and participant.

V and J are trimmed by 6 bases and 3 bases, and the gene matches miss 8 bases of the junction. Including the terminal cysteine and phenylalanine, the CDR3 comprises 15 residues. Solely the CDR3 DNA is kept, with 45 bases framed from the first base. According to the germline V gene, CDR1 reads MDHEN and CDR2 reads SYDVKM. A remark on this clone: The specificity of this receptor is unknown. Nothing much larger sits one base from this clone, and base qualities are not available.

Each collaborating institution followed its own protocols to collect whole blood in K2EDTA tubes. For TCRbeta analysis, collaborators shipped samples in one of three forms: frozen whole blood, isolated PBMCs, or DNA extracted from either of those sample types. TCRbeta CDR3 regions were amplified from genomic DNA by means of the immunoSEQ Assay, a bias-controlled multiplex PCR. The published analysis was carried out like this. The number of nucleated cells in each sample was estimated from the amplification of reference gene primers within the assay. To quantify the absolute abundance of each unique TCRbeta CDR3 rearrangement, sequence reads were collapsed and filtered. For each sample, productive Simpson clonality was calculated by taking the square root of Simpson's diversity index across productive rearrangements. Not all clones reach the TCRdb copy of this immuneACCESS table, which keeps in-frame sequences only. Checked studies attribute under half of the gap to unresolved V genes and leave the rest unexplained. The DNA gave D and trimming, while V, J and clone size come from that table. In this sample the table shows about 90,000 clones, about 86% of which occur a single time. 1% to 1.5% of the sample is taken by the ten largest.

The clonotype originates from a man older than 75 with active or convalescent COVID-19. The chain was built from TRBV28 and TRBJ1-5, with TRBD1 identical over 7 junction bases. Specimen: peripheral blood. CDR3 region: CASRVRQGLNQPQHF. The DNA is TGTGCCAGCAGGGTCAGACAGGGCCTCAATCAGCCCCAGCATTTT.